The 12 T cell receptor beta chains below all came from one sample that was sequenced in a study of graft-versus-host responses after intestinal transplantation. The protocol was immunoSEQ multiplex PCR, while the TCRdb copy is restricted to in-frame clones and leaves out a portion. The data show 85,000 to 110,000 clones, approximately 93% seen once. Their specific antigens are unknown. Source: unstimulated CD8+ T cells sorted from spleen or lymph node cells, taken before intestinal transplant. The receptor source for this set is a human donor who received an intestinal transplant.

This clone has a handful of counts. The V and J genes are TRBV29-1 and TRBJ1-2; D might be TRBD1 (6 bases). Deletions cut 7 bases from V and 1 base from J, with 16 bases between. CDR3 length: 14 residues. Germline assignment: CDR1 SQVTM and CDR2 ANQGSEA. Written as DNA, the CDR3 is TGCAGCGCACTCCCCTCGGACAGTAACTATGGCTACACCTTC. Its protein product is CSALPSDSNYGYTF.

This clone occurred once. The chain joins TRBV7-9 to TRBJ2-3, with 10 bases that match TRBD2. The germline V gene encodes CDR1 SEHNR and CDR2 FQNEAQ (reference sequence). V was pared by 4 bases and J by 3 bases, with 10 bases of the junction left unmatched. The CDR3 spans 17 residues. As DNA, the CDR3 is TGTGCCAGCAGCTCCCTTGGGGTAGCGGGGGGTACAGATACGCAGTATTTT. Translated, it gives CASSSLGVAGGTDTQYF.

V usage is TRBV13 and J usage is TRBJ2-1; D is unclear. V was pared by 5 bases and J by 7 bases, with 9 bases between. Germline V lookup: CDR1 PRHDT, CDR2 FYEKMQ (reference sequence). This CDR3 has 12 residues. The CDR3 coding sequence is TGTGCCAGCAGCATCCTCCAGAATGAGCAGTTCTTC. It is translated as CASSILQNEQFF.

This chain connects TRBV15 to TRBJ1-1; D is perhaps TRBD1 (5 bases). This CDR3 comprises 16 residues. Between the trimmed V and J ends, which lost 0 bases and 3 bases, there was a span of 14 bases. CDR1 and CDR2 (germline): LNHNV, YYDKDF (reference sequence). CDR3 residues: CATSRDRAPGHTEAFF. In nucleotides, the CDR3 is TGTGCCACCAGCAGAGACAGGGCCCCGGGTCACACTGAAGCTTTCTTT.

V gene TRBV7-8 combines with J gene TRBJ2-1, with 11 bases lining up with TRBD2. The junction had 1 base not matched to a gene; V was cut back by 0 bases and J by 6 bases. This CDR3 has 15 residues. The germline gives CDR1 SGHVS, CDR2 FQNEAQ. The CDR3 DNA is TGTGCCAGCAGCTTAGCCCTAGCGGGGGGCAATGAGCAGTTCTTC. Amino acid sequence: CASSLALAGGNEQFF.

The count of this clone is one. The chain couples TRBV6-1 to TRBJ1-4; TRBD1 agrees at 7 bases. Germline-derived CDR1 and CDR2 are MNHNS and SASEGT. The CDR3 totals 16 residues. The J segment lost 7 bases and the V segment lost 0 bases, leaving 8 bases of the junction unmatched. The CDR3 loop is CASSEATQGLVEKLFF. The CDR3 DNA reads TGTGCCAGCAGTGAAGCGACACAGGGGCTCGTTGAAAAACTGTTTTTT.

The rearrangement joins TRBV13 to TRBJ2-7, with D unclear. V was cut by 3 bases and J by 3 bases, with 12 bases left in between. The CDR3 spans 14 residues. Germline V gene sequence: CDR1 PRHDT, CDR2 FYEKMQ (reference sequence). CDR3: CASSFRSESYEQYF. The CDR3 DNA reads as TGTGCCAGCAGCTTCAGGTCAGAGAGCTACGAGCAGTACTTC.

The CDR3 loop reads CASSIGLAGAETQYF. CDR3 nucleotide sequence: TGTGCCAGCAGCATCGGACTAGCGGGGGCGGAGACCCAGTACTTC. This rearrangement joins TRBV5-6 to TRBJ2-5; 13 nucleotides align to TRBD2. Trimming cost V 4 bases and J 5 bases; bases outside gene matches: 5. Per germline, CDR1 SGHDT and CDR2 YYEEEE. The CDR3 runs 15 residues.

The J gene is TRBJ1-2, the V gene TRBV11-2; no reliable D call. The germline V and J ends were trimmed by 1 base and 7 bases, with 13 bases remaining between them. Looked up from germline, CDR1 is SGHAT and CDR2 is FQNNGV. The CDR3 is 14 amino acids. The CDR3 DNA sequence: TGTGCCAGCAGCTTAGGCGGATCTGCGGGTGGCTACACCTTC. Translation: CASSLGGSAGGYTF.

In nucleotides, the CDR3 is TGTGCCATCAATATGGGGGATGGTGCCAACACAGATACGCAGTATTTT. Translated: CAINMGDGANTDTQYF. The chain is built from TRBV10-3 and TRBJ2-3; D may correspond to TRBD1 or TRBD2 (5 bases each). The V end was cut by 7 bases, the J end by 2 bases, with 19 bases between. The germline gives CDR1 ENHRY, CDR2 SYGVKD. The CDR3 runs to 16 residues.

The gene calls are TRBV4-1 and TRBJ1-2; 9 nucleotides line up with TRBD1. This CDR3 is 15 amino acids long. The ends lost 0 bases at V and 7 bases at J; junction bases unmatched: 6. Germline loops: CDR1 MGHRA, CDR2 YSYEKL. The CDR3 DNA reads as TGCGCCAGCAGCCAAGATCGAAGGACAGGGGTTGGCTACACCTTC. It specifies CASSQDRRTGVGYTF.

The rearrangement links TRBV10-1 to TRBJ2-3; 11 positions match TRBD2. CDR3 length: 15 residues. Germline V CDR1 and CDR2: WNHNN, SYGVQD (reference sequence). J lost 4 bases, V lost 6 bases, and 6 bases had no gene match. This chain's CDR3 is CASSQGTSGPDTQYF. DNA of the CDR3: TGCGCCAGCAGCCAAGGGACTAGCGGACCAGATACGCAGTATTTT.